This T cell receptor beta chain is from a study of blood T cell repertoires in COVID-19. Here immunoSEQ multiplex PCR was the method, and the copy in TCRdb shows in-frame clones only, minus some. Of 100,000 to 150,000 clones listed, about 88% are singletons. The trim removed 5 bases at V and 0 bases at J, leaving 6 bases unmatched. Per the germline V gene, CDR1 is MNHEY and CDR2 is SMNVEV (reference sequence). This CDR3 contains 16 residues. The rearrangement uses TRBV27 and TRBJ2-7, with 11 bases lining up with TRBD2. This clonotype originated in a woman of 80 years or more with acute or convalescent COVID-19. What was sequenced was peripheral blood. The CDR3 region is CASSTPGTSGSYEQYF. CDR3 bases: TGTGCCAGCAGTACTCCCGGGACTAGCGGCTCCTACGAGCAGTACTTC.